Each of the 17 T cell receptor beta chains below was sequenced from the same sample in a study of blood T cell repertoires in COVID-19. Measured with immunoSEQ multiplex PCR; TCRdb has only the in-frame clones, and not every one. This sample has approximately 490,000 clones; roughly 90% occur once, and the top ten carry around 0.7%. The sequencing input was PBMCs or T cells enriched from blood (not recorded which). The source of these receptors is a woman under 30 who had recovered from COVID-19.

This chain uses TRBV5-1 with TRBJ1-6; no clear D. V gave up 1 base and J gave up 0 bases, with 11 bases separating them. The CDR3 covers 17 residues. Per the germline V gene, CDR1 is SGHRS and CDR2 is YFSETQ. The CDR3 sequence: CASSLTGSSSYNSPLHF. The CDR3 coding sequence is TGCGCCAGCAGCTTGACGGGGTCCAGCTCCTATAATTCACCCCTCCACTTT. Combining the CDR3 with reference TRBV5-1 and TRBJ1-6 gives the whole variable domain KAGVTQTPRYLIKTRGQQVTLSCSPISGHRSVSWYQQTPGQGLQFLFEYFSETQRNKGNFPGRFSGRQFSNSRSEMNVSTLELGDSALYLCASSLTGSSSYNSPLHFGNGTRLTVT.

The chain recombines TRBV5-1 with TRBJ2-1, with a possible D match to TRBD1 (5 bases). Germline V gene lookup returns CDR1 SGHRS and CDR2 YFSETQ. The V end lost 0 bases, the J end lost 4 bases, and 17 bases lay between the germline ends. The CDR3 totals 17 residues. CDR3 protein: CASSLADTVSLYNEQFF. The CDR3 coding sequence is TGCGCCAGCAGCTTGGCGGACACCGTTAGCCTTTACAATGAGCAGTTCTTC.

Ten or more counts support this clone. The V gene is TRBV2, the J gene TRBJ2-2; 9 bases agree with TRBD1. The CDR3 extends over 16 amino acids. Germline values: CDR1 SNHLY, CDR2 FYNNEI. V dropped 7 bases and J dropped 8; count of bases not matched to a gene: 14. CDR3 sequence (DNA): TGTGCCAGCAACAATCCCGGGACAGGGCTTTTGGGGGAGCTGTTTTTT. Its translation: CASNNPGTGLLGELFF.

V and J are TRBV3-1 (or the pseudogene TRBV3-2) and TRBJ2-1, with D unclear. The CDR3 spans 12 residues. Germline values: CDR1 LGHDT, CDR2 YNNKEL (reference sequence). Trimming left V 5 bases short and J 4 bases short, with 6 bases between. CDR3 residues: CASSNQYNEQFF. The CDR3 nucleotides are TGTGCCAGCAGCAACCAGTACAATGAGCAGTTCTTC.

This chain uses TRBV6-5 with TRBJ2-7; 7 bases match TRBD1. The CDR3 runs 12 residues. With V trimmed by 11 bases and J by 3 bases, 7 bases remained unmatched. Germline V CDR1 and CDR2: MNHEY, SVGAGI. The CDR3: CALRDSLYEQYF. In DNA form, the CDR3 reads TGTGCCCTCCGGGACAGTCTCTACGAGCAGTACTTC.

The rearrangement uses TRBV18 and TRBJ1-2; D is ambiguous. Germline V gene lookup returns CDR1 KGHSH and CDR2 LQKENI. Trimming cost V 0 bases and J 8 bases, with 13 bases left between them. The length of the CDR3 is 14 residues. This CDR3 reads CASSPPSSVRGYTF. CDR3 nucleotide sequence: TGTGCCAGCTCACCACCGTCTAGTGTAAGAGGCTACACCTTC.

The chain employs TRBV9 and TRBJ2-7, with D unresolved. CDR3 length equals 14 residues. Trimming took 3 bases from V and 0 from J, leaving 10 bases between them. CDR1 and CDR2 (germline): SGDLS, YYNGEE. The CDR3 spells CASSEESSSYEQYF. The CDR3 DNA is TGTGCCAGCAGCGAGGAGTCTAGCTCCTACGAGCAGTACTTC.

V is TRBV6-5 and J is TRBJ1-2, with TRBD1 matching over 8 bases. The length of the CDR3 is 13 residues. With 8 bases clipped from V and 2 bases from J, the junction kept 4 bases outside the gene matches. The germline V gene encodes CDR1 MNHEY and CDR2 SVGAGI. CDR3 sequence (DNA): TGTGCCAGCGCCCGGACAGGGAACTATGGCTACACCTTC. Protein product: CASARTGNYGYTF.

The gene calls are TRBV11-2 and TRBJ2-7; D unresolved. Looked up from germline, CDR1 is SGHAT and CDR2 is FQNNGV. V was clipped by 0 bases and J by 1 base, with 7 bases between them. This CDR3 has 14 residues. In DNA form, the CDR3 reads TGTGCCAGCAGCTTAGATTCGGAGTCCTACGAGCAGTACTTC. It is translated as CASSLDSESYEQYF.

As regards this clone: The identical CDR3 is also encoded by other nucleotide sequences in the sample. The J gene is TRBJ1-2, the V gene TRBV5-1; D call uncertain. Germline CDR1 reads SGHRS; CDR2 reads YFSETQ. This CDR3 region has 14 residues. V was cut by 2 bases and J by 2 bases, with 10 bases left in between. CDR3 DNA: TGCGCCAGCAGCTTAGGCGGGGAAAACTATGGCTACACCTTC. It codes for CASSLGGENYGYTF.

The chain recombines TRBV10-3 with TRBJ1-3; possibly TRBD1 for D (6 bases). Germline loops: CDR1 ENHRY, CDR2 SYGVKD. V gave up 11 bases and J gave up 0 bases, with 14 bases separating them. The CDR3 is 14 amino acids. The CDR3 coding sequence is TGTGCCGTCTCAGGGGAGAGCTCTGGAAACACCATATATTTT. Translated: CAVSGESSGNTIYF.

The chain is built from TRBV11-2 and TRBJ2-5, with TRBD1 matching over 8 bases. V was pared by 2 bases and J by 5 bases, with 10 bases of the junction left unmatched. Germline V gene lookup returns CDR1 SGHAT and CDR2 FQNNGV. The CDR3 is 16 residues long. The CDR3 region is CASSLSVTGVMETQYF. The CDR3 bases are TGTGCCAGCAGCTTAAGTGTGACAGGGGTAATGGAGACCCAGTACTTC.

A few counts support this clone. This chain joins TRBV5-1 and TRBJ1-4, with a possible D match to TRBD1 (6 bases). The CDR3 spans 15 residues. Germline CDR1 SGHRS, CDR2 YFSETQ. V shed 4 bases and J shed 2 bases, with 12 bases lying between them. This CDR3 reads CASSRFDRTNEKLFF. CDR3 DNA: TGCGCCAGCAGCCGCTTTGACAGGACTAATGAAAAACTGTTTTTT. The variable domain in full, completed from reference TRBV5-1 and TRBJ1-4, reads KAGVTQTPRYLIKTRGQQVTLSCSPISGHRSVSWYQQTPGQGLQFLFEYFSETQRNKGNFPGRFSGRQFSNSRSEMNVSTLELGDSALYLCASSRFDRTNEKLFFGSGTQLSVL.

In this sample, this clone turned up a few times. The rearrangement joins TRBV9 to TRBJ2-7; TRBD1 matches at 7 bases. There are 14 residues in the CDR3. Trimming at V came to 3 bases and at J to 2 bases, leaving 5 bases not matched to a gene. CDR1 SGDLS and CDR2 YYNGEE come from the germline V gene. CDR3 sequence: CASSGPGTAYEQYF. The CDR3 DNA follows: TGTGCCAGCAGCGGTCCCGGGACAGCCTACGAGCAGTACTTC.

The V and J genes are TRBV19 and TRBJ1-1, with D perhaps TRBD1 (6 bases). The V and J ends lost 5 bases and 7 bases respectively, with 14 bases between them. This CDR3 is built from 13 residues. The germline CDR1 and CDR2 sequences are LNHDA and SQIVND (reference sequence). The CDR3: CASSPRGRDEAFF. The CDR3 DNA follows: TGTGCCAGTAGTCCGAGGGGGAGGGATGAAGCTTTCTTT.

The chain uses TRBV12-5 and TRBJ1-1; TRBD1 matches 12 bases. Germline-derived CDR1 and CDR2 are LGHNT and FRNRAP. After removal of 9 bases from V and 5 bases from J, the junction contained 13 bases not matched to a gene. CDR3 length: 16 residues. CDR3 residues: CASVRGTGGAGTEAFF. Written as DNA, the CDR3 is TGTGCTAGCGTACGAGGGACAGGGGGCGCAGGGACTGAAGCTTTCTTT.

The chain recombines TRBV6-2 or TRBV6-3 with TRBJ1-5; D ambiguous. V was pared by 0 bases and J by 4 bases, with 10 bases between. This CDR3 has 15 amino acids. The germline CDR1 and CDR2 sequences are MNHEY and SVGEGT. Written as DNA, the CDR3 is TGTGCCAGCAGTTACTCTAACAGCTGGAATCAGCCCCAGCATTTT. This codes for CASSYSNSWNQPQHF.